This TCR beta chain derives from a study of blood T cells in healthy people across ages. Alongside a J-beta primer mix, a sample-barcoded 5' primer served in a second PCR lasting roughly 7 to 11 cycles. A single record per CDR3 protein comes from TCRdb applying MiXCR to the 5' RACE reads. The data hold around 990,000 distinct CDR3 sequences, with less than 25% observed a single time. Concerning this clonotype: The antigen is undetermined.

The CDR3 has 13 amino acids. The germline V gene has CDR1 SQVTM and CDR2 ANQGSEA. V was shortened by 7 bases and J by 10 bases, with 20 bases between the two germline ends. Study-wide results and caveats: A greater number of naive CD4+ cells and higher diversity distinguished long-lived donors from aged donors.

This sample was shared with a second study, whose subject was T cells of mothers and their children. As reported in that work: Samples were provided by three healthy Caucasian mothers and their six children. Whether pairs are related or unrelated, thymic selection shapes their TCR recombination output in much the same way.

The gene calls are TRBV29-1 and TRBJ2-1, with D perhaps matching TRBD2 (5 bases). The origin of this receptor is a girl aged 2-10 years in good health. The sequenced sample consisted of blood. The CDR3, as DNA: TGCAGCGGCGATGGCGGGTCCTCTCCGGAGCAGTTCTTC. Its protein is CSGDGGSSPEQFF.